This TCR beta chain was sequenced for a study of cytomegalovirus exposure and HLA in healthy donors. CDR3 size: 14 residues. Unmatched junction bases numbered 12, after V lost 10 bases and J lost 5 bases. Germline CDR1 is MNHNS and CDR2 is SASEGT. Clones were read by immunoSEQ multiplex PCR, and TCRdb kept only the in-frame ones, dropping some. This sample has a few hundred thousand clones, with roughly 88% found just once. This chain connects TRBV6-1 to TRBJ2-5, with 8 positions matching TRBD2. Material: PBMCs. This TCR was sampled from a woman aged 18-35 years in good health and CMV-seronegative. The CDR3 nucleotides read TGTGCCACGTCGGGGGGGGGACAAATCGAGACCCAGTACTTC. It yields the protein CATSGGGQIETQYF.